These T cell receptor beta chains were read from a single sample in a study of T cell changes during pregnancy in multiple sclerosis. Profiling relied on immunoSEQ multiplex PCR, and the TCRdb table lists in-frame clones only, not all of them. The repertoire holds about 70,000 clones, 92% seen once, with 2% to 2.5% in the top ten. The sample in question was peripheral blood, obtained before pregnancy. These receptors originate from a female donor with multiple sclerosis, enrolled in a pregnancy study. Each CDR3 is given with its conserved first and last residue. Each record gives: J gene, clone size, V gene, CDR3 protein. Some rows mark clone size as missing; the rest say once, few, many or name a class of expanded clone.

>TRBJ2-5|NA|TRBV19
CASSISRQETQYF
>TRBJ1-1|NA|TRBV5-4
CASSLIGQGRTEAFF
>TRBJ2-2|few|TRBV5-5
CASSWGTSETGELFF
>TRBJ2-7|NA|TRBV21-1
CASNFDWDRGCEQYF
>TRBJ2-1|NA|TRBV25-1
CASSAGTIYNEQFF
>TRBJ2-7|NA|TRBV2
CASTPVPSDTYEQYF
>TRBJ2-7|NA|TRBV2
CASSMGGLRASYEQYF
>TRBJ1-2|NA|TRBV28
CASLSRPGQLDGYTF
>TRBJ1-1|few|TRBV19
CASSIRGKSTEAFF
>TRBJ2-1|NA|TRBV7-2
CASSLRRGAGANEQFF
>TRBJ2-7|NA|TRBV7-6
CASSPNGLAGAEEQYF
>TRBJ1-2|once|TRBV5-1
CASSPIVGKNYGYTF
>TRBJ2-1|NA|TRBV19
CASSIGGRALRNEQFF
>TRBJ2-2|NA|TRBV19
CAGSSGRATNTGELFF
>TRBJ1-1|NA|TRBV6-1
CATRGANTEAFF
>TRBJ1-6|NA|TRBV27
CASSLSRGSPLHF
>TRBJ2-1|NA|TRBV30
CAYGLALDEQFF
>TRBJ2-5|NA|TRBV29-1
CSAPGQGMAQETQYF
>TRBJ2-1|NA|TRBV27
CASSFLTLARPGPEQFF
>TRBJ2-7|NA|TRBV6-5
CASSYSASGSIYEQYF
>TRBJ1-2|NA|TRBV5-1
CASSLEGDYGYTF
>TRBJ2-3|NA|TRBV5-1
CASSFGLAGARITDTQYF
>TRBJ2-5|NA|TRBV7-2
CASSLASGTQETQYF
>TRBJ2-7|NA|TRBV6-5
CASSYSQFYEQYF
>TRBJ2-7|NA|TRBV4-1
CASSQDRSYEQYF
>TRBJ1-4|NA|TRBV14
CASSQGLRVAKLFF
>TRBJ2-1|NA|TRBV7-6
CASSLGTSEWNEQFF
>TRBJ2-7|NA|TRBV23-1
CASSQGIRTTYEQYF
>TRBJ2-7|NA|TRBV11-1
CASSPSGRAGYEQYF
>TRBJ2-3|once|TRBV27
CASSLLTGTGGTDTQYF
>TRBJ2-5|NA|TRBV28
CASRSLGQQETQYF
>TRBJ1-2|NA|TRBV28
CASSLSGPGGYTF
>TRBJ2-7|NA|TRBV5-1
CASSRTGGSYEQYF
>TRBJ2-5|NA|TRBV5-4
CASSLPTSGTVQETQYF
>TRBJ2-1|once|TRBV19
CASQTSGRNYNEQFF
>TRBJ1-4|NA|TRBV5-6
CASSLGGGMANEKLFF
>TRBJ1-1|NA|TRBV9
CASSVDPGGGKNTEAFF
>TRBJ2-1|NA|TRBV7-3
CASSFPPSDEQFF
>TRBJ2-3|NA|TRBV10-3
CAISKKREGHVEDTQYF
>TRBJ1-1|NA|TRBV28
CASNRFPEEAFF
>TRBJ1-4|NA|TRBV18
CASSPQGTITNEKLFF
>TRBJ2-1|NA|TRBV7-9
CASSFSGSYNEQFF
>TRBJ2-2|NA|TRBV28
CASTETGGGNTGELFF
>TRBJ1-5|NA|TRBV27
CASSLTGGYSNQPQHF
>TRBJ2-1|once|TRBV11-3
CASSNRDWNNEQFF
>TRBJ1-5|NA|TRBV6-1
CASSRTGVSNQPQHF